One and the same sample provided the 22 T cell receptor beta chains below, sequenced in a study of blood T cell repertoires in COVID-19. Only in-frame clones appear in the TCRdb table, and some are missing; sequencing was by immunoSEQ multiplex PCR. Of hundreds of thousands of clones detected, 65% to 90% appear once; the ten largest clones hold approximately 6.1%. The sequenced sample was peripheral blood. These receptors were collected from a man aged 80 or over with acute or convalescent COVID-19.

The chain has TRBV5-1 and TRBJ1-1, with D maybe TRBD1 (6 bases). Deletions cut 8 bases from V and 6 bases from J, with 14 bases between. CDR3 length: 12 amino acids. Germline CDR1 is SGHRS and CDR2 is YFSETQ. CDR3 coding DNA: TGCGCCAGTGGACAGCCTGACGCTGAAGCTTTCTTT. Its translation: CASGQPDAEAFF.

This chain joins TRBV10-1 and TRBJ1-5, with no clear D. CDR3 length: 15 residues. Trimming cost V 11 bases and J 1 base, with 18 bases left between them. CDR1 and CDR2 from the germline V gene are WNHNN and SYGVQD (reference sequence). The CDR3 here is CARHTDGKSNQPQHF. CDR3 coding DNA: TGCGCCCGCCATACAGACGGGAAAAGCAATCAGCCCCAGCATTTT.

The J gene is TRBJ1-3, the V gene TRBV21-1. TRBV21-1 is shown as a pseudogene. The CDR3 has 14 amino acids. CDR3 in DNA: TGTGCCAGCAGCAGCCGGCGAGCGGAGAACACCATATATTTT. It translates to CASSSRRAENTIYF.

This clone was seen only once. The same CDR3 also results from other DNA sequences found in this sample. The V gene is TRBV5-1, the J gene TRBJ2-3, with 10 nucleotides matching TRBD2. The germline V gene has CDR1 SGHRS and CDR2 YFSETQ. This CDR3 spans 15 amino acids. Trimming cost V 2 bases and J 4 bases; bases outside gene matches: 4. The CDR3 region has the DNA TGCGCCAGCAGCTTTTCTAGCGGGAGCTCAGATACGCAGTATTTT. Its translation is CASSFSSGSSDTQYF.

The chain joins TRBV7-9 to TRBJ2-1, with D possibly TRBD2 on 6 matching bases. Germline loops: CDR1 SEHNR, CDR2 FQNEAQ (reference sequence). The CDR3 covers 16 residues. Trimming cost V 6 bases and J 4 bases, with 19 bases left between them. The CDR3, as DNA: TGTGCCAGCAGACCCGAACTAGCAGGGCCGTACAATGAGCAGTTCTTC. This codes for CASRPELAGPYNEQFF.

This chain links TRBV6-1 with TRBJ2-5; no clear D. The V gene lost 1 base and the J gene lost 6 bases, with 6 bases spanning the gap. The CDR3 runs to 12 residues. The germline CDR1 and CDR2 sequences are MNHNS and SASEGT. The CDR3 DNA reads as TGTGCCAGCAGTGAAGGGTGGCAGACCCAGTACTTC. Amino acid sequence: CASSEGWQTQYF.

V usage is TRBV2 and J usage is TRBJ2-1; possibly TRBD2 for D (6 bases). The CDR3 contains 12 residues. The germline V gene encodes CDR1 SNHLY and CDR2 FYNNEI. Trimming stripped 8 bases from V and 7 bases from J, with 12 bases between. The CDR3 sequence is CASREIRNEQFF. CDR3 coding DNA: TGTGCCAGCCGGGAGATCAGGAATGAGCAGTTCTTC.

CDR3 coding DNA: TGTGCCAGCAGCTTCCACTCCGGGACAGCTAATGAAAAACTGTTTTTT. The encoded protein is CASSFHSGTANEKLFF. The chain has TRBV5-5 and TRBJ1-4; 7 bases agree with TRBD1. CDR3 length: 16 residues. The ends lost 2 bases at V and 3 bases at J; junction bases unmatched: 7. In germline, CDR1 is SGHKS, CDR2 YYEKEE (reference sequence).

V is TRBV7-2 and J is TRBJ2-3; no clear D. Germline V gene data show CDR1 as SGHTA and CDR2 as FQGNSA. The CDR3 is made up of 14 amino acids. Trimming took 5 bases from V and 0 from J, leaving 9 bases between them. The CDR3 reads CASSPGLSTDTQYF. The CDR3 DNA follows: TGTGCCAGCAGCCCCGGTTTGAGCACAGATACGCAGTATTTT.

This clone was recorded a few times. The V gene is TRBV2, the J gene TRBJ2-5; 9 nucleotides line up with TRBD1. This CDR3 region has 15 residues. Germline CDR1 reads SNHLY; CDR2 reads FYNNEI. The junction had 8 bases not matched to a gene; V was cut back by 4 bases and J by 5 bases. The CDR3 sequence: CASSGGTGYVETQYF. The DNA for the CDR3 is TGTGCCAGCAGTGGCGGGACAGGGTACGTCGAGACCCAGTACTTC.

The chain joins TRBV24-1 to TRBJ1-2; D is undetermined. The V and J ends lost 4 bases and 1 base respectively, with 9 bases between them. The CDR3 contains 14 residues. Germline CDR1 reads KGHDR; CDR2 reads SFDVKD. The CDR3 DNA reads TGTGCCACCAGTGACCCGAGGGATAACTATGGCTACACCTTC. Amino acid sequence: CATSDPRDNYGYTF.

The rearrangement links TRBV10-3 to TRBJ1-5; D might be TRBD1 (6 bases). From germline, CDR1 is ENHRY and CDR2 SYGVKD. The CDR3 is made up of 16 amino acids. The germline V and J ends were trimmed by 6 bases and 0 bases, with 15 bases remaining between them. The CDR3, as DNA: TGTGCCATCAGCGCGTCAGGGGTTAATAGCAATCAGCCCCAGCATTTT. Its protein is CAISASGVNSNQPQHF.

The chain couples TRBV18 to TRBJ1-5; D is uncertain. The CDR3 sequence is 15 residues long. V was pared by 3 bases and J by 4 bases, with 13 bases between. Germline V gives CDR1 KGHSH, CDR2 LQKENI. CDR3 DNA: TGTGCCAGCTCACCGCGGGAGGCGGCGAATCAGCCCCAGCATTTT. Protein sequence: CASSPREAANQPQHF. Based on the CDR3 plus reference TRBV18 and TRBJ1-5, the full variable domain is NAGVMQNPRHLVRRRGQEARLRCSPMKGHSHVYWYRQLPEEGLKFMVYLQKENIIDESGMPKERFSAEFPKEGPSILRIQQVVRGDSAAYFCASSPREAANQPQHFGDGTRLSIL.

The V gene is TRBV11-3, the J gene TRBJ2-1, with D possibly being TRBD2 (5 bases). V lost 5 bases and J lost 4, with 15 bases in between. The CDR3 runs to 15 residues. Germline V lookup: CDR1 SGHNT, CDR2 YENEEA. The CDR3 is CASSPDTGMYNEQFF. Here the CDR3 DNA reads TGTGCCAGCAGCCCCGACACGGGAATGTACAATGAGCAGTTCTTC.

This rearrangement joins TRBV6-1 to TRBJ2-1, with TRBD2 identical over 14 bases. The CDR3 is made up of 18 amino acids. CDR1 is MNHNS, CDR2 SASEGT, per germline. Losses at the gene ends were 4 bases for V and 8 bases for J; bases not matched to a gene: 13. CDR3 region: CASSGAPAGLAGAYEQFF. For the CDR3, the DNA is TGTGCCAGCAGTGGGGCCCCCGCGGGACTAGCGGGAGCTTATGAGCAGTTCTTC.

This clone was picked up a small number of times. This rearrangement joins TRBV18 to TRBJ1-1; D call uncertain. This CDR3 spans 14 amino acids. CDR1 is KGHSH and CDR2 is LQKENI in the germline V gene. Trimming took off 6 bases at V and 4 bases at J, with 15 bases between the two ends. The CDR3 region is CASSPGGSGTEAFF. CDR3 nucleotides: TGTGCCAGCTCCCCTGGAGGGTCGGGCACTGAAGCTTTCTTT.

This clone was counted once. The chain employs TRBV7-2 and TRBJ2-3; TRBD2 matches at 8 bases. CDR1 is SGHTA, CDR2 FQGNSA, per germline. V was pared by 2 bases and J by 2 bases, with 12 bases of the junction left unmatched. The CDR3 is made up of 18 amino acids. The CDR3 region is CASSLIPPAGVSTDTQYF. CDR3 coding DNA: TGTGCCAGCAGCTTAATCCCCCCAGCGGGAGTGTCCACAGATACGCAGTATTTT. Full variable domain (rest looked up from reference TRBV7-2 and TRBJ2-3): GAGVSQSPSNKVTEKGKDVELRCDPISGHTALYWYRQSLGQGLEFLIYFQGNSAPDKSGLPSDRFSAERTGGSVSTLTIQRTQQEDSAVYLCASSLIPPAGVSTDTQYFGPGTRLTVL.

This chain uses TRBV11-2 with TRBJ2-7, with 7 bases lining up with TRBD2. This CDR3 region has 13 residues. CDR1 is SGHAT and CDR2 is FQNNGV in the germline V gene. V was pared by 5 bases and J by 7 bases, with 8 bases of the junction left unmatched. The CDR3, as DNA: TGTGCCAGCAGCCCCGGGGGGTCTCGGGAGCAGTACTTC. It yields the protein CASSPGGSREQYF.

The chain uses TRBV28 and TRBJ1-2; 8 nucleotides agree with TRBD1. V lost 6 bases and J lost 6; bases outside the gene matches: 6. The CDR3 consists of 13 residues. Germline CDR1 and CDR2: MDHEN and SYDVKM. The CDR3 DNA sequence: TGTGCCAGCAGGTCGGACAGGGTAGATGGCTACACCTTC. This translates into CASRSDRVDGYTF.

The rearrangement joins TRBV5-1 to TRBJ1-1; D gene unclear. Germline V CDR1 and CDR2: SGHRS, YFSETQ. V was trimmed by 6 bases and J by 1 base, leaving 10 bases between them. The CDR3 contains 13 residues. The CDR3 reads CASNLDWNTEAFF. CDR3 nucleotide sequence: TGCGCCAGCAACCTTGACTGGAACACTGAAGCTTTCTTT.

V is TRBV7-9 and J is TRBJ2-3; no definite D call. CDR1 and CDR2 (germline): SEHNR, FQNEAQ (reference sequence). The V end was cut by 5 bases, the J end by 0 bases, with 18 bases between. This CDR3 contains 17 residues. The CDR3 spells CASSTTTKPGSTDTQYF. Written as DNA, the CDR3 is TGTGCCAGCAGCACGACCACGAAACCCGGGAGCACAGATACGCAGTATTTT.

This clone occurred many times. This chain links TRBV6-1 with TRBJ2-4; 7 nucleotides match TRBD1. Losses at the gene ends were 2 bases for V and 7 bases for J; bases not matched to a gene: 11. This CDR3 contains 16 residues. The germline gives CDR1 MNHNS, CDR2 SASEGT. CDR3 amino acids: CASSELSGQAINIQYF. The CDR3 region has the DNA TGTGCCAGCAGTGAATTATCAGGACAGGCGATCAACATTCAGTACTTC.